These 25 T cell receptor beta chains came from one sample sequenced in a study of cytomegalovirus exposure and HLA in healthy donors. Use of 60 Vbeta and 13 Jbeta primers characterized the PCR. Repertoires were generated with immunoSEQ multiplex PCR, while TCRdb's copy carries only in-frame clones and drops some. The repertoire holds 100,000 or so clones, with about 76% as singletons. The sample consisted of PBMCs. These TCRs come from a middle-aged woman in good health and CMV-seropositive.

J is TRBJ2-2 and V is TRBV5-1; TRBD1 might be the D (5 bases). Germline CDR1 and CDR2: SGHRS and YFSETQ. The V end lost 4 bases, the J end lost 2 bases, and 12 bases lay between the germline ends. This CDR3 region has 15 residues. DNA for the CDR3: TGCGCCAGCAGCGACAGCGCCTCTAACACCGGGGAGCTGTTTTTT. This sequence encodes CASSDSASNTGELFF.

Comment on this clone: The junction and the germline gene differ at one end; a read error may be behind it. At the DNA level, this CDR3 is encoded by other sequences in the same sample as well. The genes are TRBV30 and TRBJ1-6, with a tentative D call TRBD1 (5 bases). The length of the CDR3 is 15 residues. Germline V gene sequence: CDR1 GTSNPN, CDR2 SVGIG (reference sequence). The CDR3 DNA follows: TGCGCCTGGAGTGTCGGCGGGGCTGGGGCCTCACCCCTCCACTTT. Protein: CAWSVGGAGASPLHF.

The chain links TRBV5-1 to TRBJ2-1; tentatively, D is TRBD2 (7 bases). Germline CDR1 reads SGHRS; CDR2 reads YFSETQ. This CDR3 spans 16 amino acids. V was trimmed by 4 bases and J by 10 bases, leaving 24 bases between them. In DNA form, the CDR3 reads TGCGCCAGCAGCGGGACCCTAGTCGAGGGGGGGGAAGAGCAGTTCTTC. Its protein is CASSGTLVEGGEEQFF.

V is TRBV30 and J is TRBJ1-3, with TRBD1 matching 9 bases. V shed 5 bases, J shed 4 bases, and the junction held 9 bases outside the gene matches. CDR3 length: 15 residues. The germline V gene has CDR1 GTSNPN and CDR2 SVGIG (reference sequence). The CDR3 DNA is TGTGCCTGGGGGATCTCCGGGACAGGGGGAAACACCATATATTTT. Encoded protein: CAWGISGTGGNTIYF. The variable domain in full, completed from reference TRBV30 and TRBJ1-3, reads SQTIHQWPATLVQPVGSPLSLECTVEGTSNPNLYWYRQAAGRGLQLLFYSVGIGQISSEVPQNLSASRPQDRQFILSSKKLLLSDSGFYLCAWGISGTGGNTIYFGEGSWLTVV.

Turning to this clone: The same CDR3 can be traced to other DNA sequences in this sample. The chain is built from TRBV7-2 and TRBJ2-5, with 7 bases fitting TRBD2. Germline CDR1 is SGHTA and CDR2 is FQGNSA. J was trimmed by 4 bases and V by 6 bases; bases with no gene match: 11. CDR3 length equals 15 residues. The CDR3 protein is CASRKQGGGRETQYF. CDR3 DNA: TGTGCCAGCAGAAAACAAGGCGGGGGAAGAGAGACCCAGTACTTC.

The rearrangement joins TRBV10-1 to TRBJ1-6; D might be TRBD1 (6 bases). Germline assignment: CDR1 WNHNN and CDR2 SYGVQD (reference sequence). The CDR3 has 13 residues. The V end was cut by 6 bases, the J end by 10 bases, with 13 bases between. The CDR3 loop reads CASSLTGSSPLHF. The CDR3 DNA follows: TGCGCCAGCAGCCTAACAGGGTCCTCACCCCTCCACTTT.

The chain couples TRBV19 to TRBJ1-1; no definite D call. V was cut by 5 bases and J by 3 bases, with 4 bases left in between. Germline loops: CDR1 LNHDA, CDR2 SQIVND (reference sequence). The CDR3 consists of 11 residues. The CDR3 spells CASSLYTEAFF. Here the CDR3 DNA reads TGTGCCAGTAGTCTTTACACTGAAGCTTTCTTT. Complete variable domain (other parts from reference TRBV19 and TRBJ1-1): DGGITQSPKYLFRKEGQNVTLSCEQNLNHDAMYWYRQDPGQGLRLIYYSQIVNDFQKGDIAEGYSVSREKKESFPLTVTSAQKNPTAFYLCASSLYTEAFFGQGTRLTVV.

This clone was observed a handful of times. This chain uses TRBV7-9 with TRBJ2-3, with a tentative D call TRBD1 (6 bases). The CDR3 totals 14 residues. V lost 4 bases to trimming and J lost 5 bases, with 13 bases between them. Looked up from germline, CDR1 is SEHNR and CDR2 is FQNEAQ (reference sequence). In DNA, the CDR3 is TGTGCCAGCAGCTCCGCACGGGACAAAGATACGCAGTATTTT. Its translation: CASSSARDKDTQYF.

This clone was detected only once. The rearrangement joins TRBV5-4 to TRBJ1-6, with 9 bases lining up with TRBD1. The CDR3 totals 15 residues. The trim removed 0 bases at V and 6 bases at J, leaving 1 base unmatched. Per germline, CDR1 SGHNT and CDR2 YYREEE (reference sequence). CDR3 sequence reads: CASSLAGQGNSPLHF. The CDR3 nucleotides are TGTGCCAGCAGCTTGGCGGGACAGGGTAATTCACCCCTCCACTTT.

The chain recombines TRBV7-7 with TRBJ2-1; no definite D call. The germline gives CDR1 SSHAT, CDR2 FNYEAQ (reference sequence). The CDR3 loop spans 14 amino acids. V was pared by 5 bases and J by 2 bases, with 10 bases between. CDR3 sequence reads: CASSPTRTYNEQFF. CDR3 coding DNA: TGTGCCAGCAGCCCCACCAGAACCTACAATGAGCAGTTCTTC.

Here the CDR3 reads CASSTEPGVGNQPQHF. CDR3 coding DNA: TGTGCCAGTAGTACAGAGCCAGGGGTAGGGAATCAGCCCCAGCATTTT. J is TRBJ1-5 and V is TRBV19; TRBD1 is a possible D gene (6 bases). V was clipped by 4 bases and J by 4 bases, with 17 bases between them. This CDR3 is built from 16 residues. From germline, CDR1 is LNHDA and CDR2 SQIVND (reference sequence). Full variable domain (missing parts from reference TRBV19 and TRBJ1-5): DGGITQSPKYLFRKEGQNVTLSCEQNLNHDAMYWYRQDPGQGLRLIYYSQIVNDFQKGDIAEGYSVSREKKESFPLTVTSAQKNPTAFYLCASSTEPGVGNQPQHFGDGTRLSIL.

This clone has more than one count but fewer than ten. This chain uses TRBV5-1 with TRBJ2-7; 9 positions match TRBD1. The CDR3 covers 15 residues. CDR1 and CDR2 (germline): SGHRS, YFSETQ. V shed 0 bases and J 5 bases; nucleotides not matched to a gene: 6. CDR3 coding DNA: TGCGCCAGCAGCTTGGAAGGGACAGGGTTCCACGAGCAGTACTTC. It encodes CASSLEGTGFHEQYF.

A note on this clone: Germline and junction disagree at one end, which may indicate a read error. The chain carries TRBV12-5 and TRBJ1-2; D remains ambiguous. Per germline, CDR1 LGHNT and CDR2 FRNRAP. This CDR3 spans 14 amino acids. In DNA form, the CDR3 reads TGTGCTAGTGGCTTGGTAGGCCCGGGCTATGGCTACACCTTC. Translated: CASGLVGPGYGYTF.

Written as DNA, the CDR3 is TGCAGGGGGGGGATGAACACTGAAGCTTTCTTT. It is translated as CRGGMNTEAFF. V is TRBV20-1 and J is TRBJ1-1, with a weak D call TRBD1 (5 bases). Germline loops: CDR1 DFQATT, CDR2 SNEGSKA (reference sequence). The CDR3 spans 11 residues.

This clone came up once. This chain joins TRBV5-4 and TRBJ2-2, with 11 bases identical to TRBD1. Germline lookup yields CDR1 SGHNT and CDR2 YYREEE (reference sequence). J lost 1 base, V lost 4 bases, and 3 bases had no gene match. The CDR3 sequence is 16 residues long. CDR3 sequence (DNA): TGTGCCAGCAGCAGGGGACAGGGGGTGAACACCGGGGAGCTGTTTTTT. Amino acids: CASSRGQGVNTGELFF.

The chain uses TRBV5-1 and TRBJ2-3; D not resolved. This CDR3 comprises 15 residues. The germline V and J ends were trimmed by 0 bases and 0 bases, with 8 bases remaining between them. In germline, CDR1 is SGHRS, CDR2 YFSETQ. CDR3 region: CASSLAYWSTDTQYF. The CDR3 DNA reads as TGCGCCAGCAGCTTGGCCTACTGGAGCACAGATACGCAGTATTTT.

This chain's CDR3 is CASSSVGAPGFF. The CDR3 coding sequence is TGTGCCAGCAGCTCCGTGGGGGCCCCTGGATTCTTT. The chain is built from TRBV11-2 and TRBJ1-1; D might be TRBD1 (6 bases). V lost 4 bases and J lost 14, with 17 bases in between. Germline V gene lookup returns CDR1 SGHAT and CDR2 FQNNGV. The CDR3 extends over 12 amino acids. Filled out from reference TRBV11-2 and TRBJ1-1, the complete variable domain reads EAGVAQSPRYKIIEKRQSVAFWCNPISGHATLYWYQQILGQGPKLLIQFQNNGVVDDSQLPKDRFSAERLKGVDSTLKIQPAKLEDSAVYLCASSSVGAPGFFGQGTRLTVV.

The chain joins TRBV5-4 to TRBJ1-2; TRBD1 matches at 9 bases. The CDR3 loop spans 15 amino acids. In germline, CDR1 is SGHNT, CDR2 YYREEE (reference sequence). V lost 4 bases and J lost 2; bases outside the gene matches: 6. CDR3 coding DNA: TGTGCCAGCAGCGCCTCCGGGACAGGGAACTATGGCTACACCTTC. It yields the protein CASSASGTGNYGYTF.

This chain connects TRBV10-3 to TRBJ1-1; TRBD1 aligns across 7 bases. The ends lost 6 bases at V and 0 bases at J; junction bases unmatched: 4. Per germline, CDR1 ENHRY and CDR2 SYGVKD. The CDR3 contains 14 residues. CDR3 residues: CAIRMGQMNTEAFF. For the CDR3, the DNA is TGTGCCATCAGGATGGGACAGATGAACACTGAAGCTTTCTTT.

This rearrangement joins TRBV5-4 to TRBJ2-5; D is uncertain. Germline V gene lookup returns CDR1 SGHNT and CDR2 YYREEE (reference sequence). The CDR3 totals 14 residues. The ends were cut back, 2 bases at V and 3 bases at J, with 11 bases in the middle. This CDR3 reads CASSLPRREETQYF. CDR3 nucleotides: TGTGCCAGCAGCTTACCCCGAAGAGAAGAGACCCAGTACTTC.

This clone was seen once. The J gene is TRBJ1-4, the V gene TRBV7-9; 9 nucleotides line up with TRBD1. Trimming removed 2 bases from V and 5 bases from J; junction bases left unmatched: 6. The CDR3 extends over 16 amino acids. CDR1 SEHNR and CDR2 FQNEAQ come from the germline V gene (reference sequence). CDR3 bases: TGTGCCAGCAGCTTAAGGGGGACAGGGAGGAATGAAAAACTGTTTTTT. Its translation is CASSLRGTGRNEKLFF.

The chain links TRBV5-1 to TRBJ1-2; D gene uncertain. Germline V gene lookup returns CDR1 SGHRS and CDR2 YFSETQ. This CDR3 has 16 amino acids. V was trimmed by 4 bases and J by 0 bases, leaving 16 bases between them. CDR3: CASSPVDGRANYGYTF. CDR3 DNA sequence: TGCGCCAGCAGCCCGGTCGATGGGCGTGCTAACTATGGCTACACCTTC.

The V call is TRBV5-1, the J call TRBJ1-1; TRBD1 agrees at 10 bases. The CDR3 is made up of 15 amino acids. In germline, CDR1 is SGHRS, CDR2 YFSETQ. With V trimmed by 4 bases and J by 3 bases, 6 bases remained unmatched. The CDR3 DNA is TGCGCCAGCAGCCCCCGGACAGGGGGGTACACTGAAGCTTTCTTT. Its protein product is CASSPRTGGYTEAFF. The variable domain in full, with the rest retrieved from reference TRBV5-1 and TRBJ1-1, is KAGVTQTPRYLIKTRGQQVTLSCSPISGHRSVSWYQQTPGQGLQFLFEYFSETQRNKGNFPGRFSGRQFSNSRSEMNVSTLELGDSALYLCASSPRTGGYTEAFFGQGTRLTVV.

This clone occurred a few times. The CDR3 sequence is CASSSQGNTEAFF. CDR3 sequence (DNA): TGTGCCAGCAGCTCCCAGGGGAACACTGAAGCTTTCTTT. This rearrangement joins TRBV14 to TRBJ1-1; a possible D gene is TRBD1 (5 bases). Trimming removed 5 bases from V and 1 base from J, with 8 bases in between. This CDR3 is 13 amino acids long. Germline V gives CDR1 SGHDN, CDR2 FVKESK.

V gene TRBV5-6 combines with J gene TRBJ2-5; D gene ambiguous. Germline CDR1 and CDR2: SGHDT and YYEEEE. The V and J ends lost 0 bases and 0 bases respectively, with 3 bases between them. The CDR3 has 13 residues. The DNA of the CDR3 is TGTGCCAGCAGCTTGGCCAACCAAGAGACCCAGTACTTC. Translated, it gives CASSLANQETQYF.